Following are 18 T cell receptor beta chains from one sample sequenced in a study of blood T cell repertoires in COVID-19. Some clones are missing from TCRdb's copy, which holds only in-frame ones; the method was immunoSEQ multiplex PCR. The sample includes about 130,000 clones, approximately 90% of them seen just once. The specimen sequenced was peripheral blood. The source of these receptors is a man aged 50 to 59 with acute or convalescent COVID-19.

The chain uses TRBV28 and TRBJ1-5; 7 nucleotides agree with TRBD1. Germline assignment: CDR1 MDHEN and CDR2 SYDVKM. This CDR3 has 15 residues. The V segment lost 10 bases and the J segment 3 bases; nucleotides outside the gene matches: 12. The CDR3 DNA reads as TGTGCCACCGATCTTCCGGGACAGATCAATCAGCCCCAGCATTTT. Translated, it gives CATDLPGQINQPQHF.

The rearrangement uses TRBV25-1 and TRBJ1-2, with D tentatively TRBD1 (6 bases). The germline V and J ends were trimmed by 6 bases and 4 bases, with 12 bases remaining between them. Looked up from germline, CDR1 is MGHDK and CDR2 is SYGVNS. This CDR3 has 13 amino acids. The CDR3 sequence is CASRGDTGYGYTF. The CDR3 DNA reads TGTGCCAGCAGAGGGGACACAGGCTATGGCTACACCTTC.

The V gene is TRBV5-6, the J gene TRBJ1-1; the D gene is possibly TRBD1 (6 bases). The V end lost 2 bases, the J end lost 1 base, and 15 bases lay between the germline ends. CDR1 SGHDT and CDR2 YYEEEE come from the germline V gene. The CDR3 is 16 residues long. The CDR3 protein is CASSLFRAGANTEAFF. DNA of the CDR3: TGTGCCAGCAGCTTATTTCGTGCAGGGGCGAACACTGAAGCTTTCTTT. Looking up the rest from reference TRBV5-6 and TRBJ1-1 gives the full variable domain: DAGVTQSPTHLIKTRGQQVTLRCSPKSGHDTVSWYQQALGQGPQFIFQYYEEEERQRGNFPDRFSGHQFPNYSSELNVNALLLGDSALYLCASSLFRAGANTEAFFGQGTRLTVV.

The gene calls are TRBV19 and TRBJ2-7; weak D call: TRBD1 (5 bases). The ends were cut back, 3 bases at V and 3 bases at J, with 9 bases in the middle. The CDR3 is 13 amino acids. From germline, CDR1 is LNHDA and CDR2 SQIVND (reference sequence). In DNA form, the CDR3 reads TGTGCCAGTAGTATCAGGGTGGGCTACGAGCAGTACTTC. The encoded protein is CASSIRVGYEQYF.

The sample holds one count of this clone. This sequence joins TRBV28 and TRBJ1-6, with a possible D match to TRBD1 (6 bases). Germline V gene lookup returns CDR1 MDHEN and CDR2 SYDVKM. Trimming took 8 bases from V and 9 from J, leaving 11 bases between them. The CDR3 has 12 amino acids. The CDR3 DNA reads as TGTGCCAGCCAAATCAGGGGTTCACCCCTCCACTTT. Its protein product is CASQIRGSPLHF.

This clone has just one count. The chain joins TRBV5-1 to TRBJ2-3, with 9 bases fitting TRBD2. CDR1 is SGHRS and CDR2 is YFSETQ in the germline V gene. The junction had 15 bases not matched to a gene; V was cut back by 4 bases and J by 6 bases. The CDR3 totals 17 residues. Here the CDR3 DNA reads TGCGCCAGCAGCGTGGACCCGGGACTAGCCGTTTCGGATACGCAGTATTTT. Translating it yields CASSVDPGLAVSDTQYF.

This chain connects TRBV25-1 to TRBJ1-2, with TRBD1 as a possible D gene (5 bases). The ends were cut back, 1 base at V and 8 bases at J, with 14 bases in the middle. Germline lookup yields CDR1 MGHDK and CDR2 SYGVNS. The CDR3 consists of 14 residues. CDR3 coding DNA: TGTGCCAGCAGTGAATTTCTGGGGCTGCAAGGCTACACCTTC. It yields the protein CASSEFLGLQGYTF.

The gene calls are TRBV11-2 and TRBJ1-6; tentative D call: TRBD1 (5 bases). This CDR3 spans 16 amino acids. Germline V gene data show CDR1 as SGHAT and CDR2 as FQNNGV. V lost 3 bases to trimming and J lost 7 bases, with 16 bases between them. CDR3 DNA: TGTGCCAGCAGCTTGGGACTTCCGGGCCCCAATTCACCCCTCCACTTT. Translation: CASSLGLPGPNSPLHF. The full variable domain, completed using reference TRBV11-2 and TRBJ1-6, is EAGVAQSPRYKIIEKRQSVAFWCNPISGHATLYWYQQILGQGPKLLIQFQNNGVVDDSQLPKDRFSAERLKGVDSTLKIQPAKLEDSAVYLCASSLGLPGPNSPLHFGNGTRLTVT.

The CDR3 sequence is CASSQIIAEGETQYF. The CDR3 coding sequence is TGTGCCAGCAGCCAGATAATAGCGGAAGGGGAGACCCAGTACTTC. The rearrangement links TRBV3-1 (or the pseudogene TRBV3-2) to TRBJ2-5, with a possible D match to TRBD2 (6 bases). V gave up 3 bases and J gave up 5 bases, with 16 bases separating them. The germline V gene encodes CDR1 LGHDT and CDR2 YNNKEL (reference sequence). The CDR3 consists of 15 residues.

V gene TRBV6-4 combines with J gene TRBJ1-1; maybe TRBD1 (5 bases). Trimming pared 0 bases from V and 6 bases from J, leaving 11 bases between. This CDR3 is 14 amino acids long. The germline V gene encodes CDR1 MRHNA and CDR2 SNTAGT. CDR3 DNA: TGTGCCAGCAGTGACTCGCATGGGGGGGCTGAAGCTTTCTTT. It is translated as CASSDSHGGAEAFF.

The V and J genes are TRBV5-1 and TRBJ2-1, with D possibly matching TRBD2 (5 bases). V shed 2 bases and J shed 7 bases, with 10 bases lying between them. CDR1 and CDR2 from the germline V gene are SGHRS and YFSETQ. The CDR3 covers 13 residues. Here the CDR3 DNA reads TGCGCCAGCAGCTTAACGGGGTATAATGAGCAGTTCTTC. Translated: CASSLTGYNEQFF.

The chain joins TRBV11-2 to TRBJ2-1; 11 nucleotides match TRBD2. Germline CDR1 SGHAT, CDR2 FQNNGV. This CDR3 is built from 15 residues. With V trimmed by 4 bases and J by 4 bases, 3 bases remained unmatched. CDR3 in DNA: TGTGCCAGCAGCTCGGGACTAGCGGAGTACAATGAGCAGTTCTTC. Its protein product is CASSSGLAEYNEQFF.

The J gene is TRBJ2-1, the V gene TRBV14; no reliable D call. Trimming shortened V by 4 bases and J by 4 bases, and 11 bases separated the two germline ends. CDR1 is SGHDN and CDR2 is FVKESK in the germline V gene. The CDR3 runs 14 residues. The CDR3: CASSRTSVYNEQFF. In nucleotides, the CDR3 is TGTGCCAGCAGCCGAACCTCGGTGTACAATGAGCAGTTCTTC.

The chain couples TRBV27 to TRBJ1-1; no clear D. The germline CDR1 and CDR2 sequences are MNHEY and SMNVEV (reference sequence). The CDR3 runs to 14 residues. Trimming removed 5 bases at V and 3 bases at J, with 13 bases between. CDR3 coding DNA: TGTGCCAGCAGTGCCCCCGGGCGGGACACTGAAGCTTTCTTT. Its translation: CASSAPGRDTEAFF.

V usage is TRBV5-1 and J usage is TRBJ2-7, with D perhaps matching TRBD2 (5 bases). The CDR3 covers 15 residues. V lost 6 bases, J lost 3 bases, and 19 bases lay in between. CDR1 and CDR2 (germline): SGHRS, YFSETQ. CDR3 loop: CASIPDSSGSYEQYF. The CDR3 DNA reads TGCGCCAGCATCCCTGACTCTTCTGGGAGCTACGAGCAGTACTTC. Combining the CDR3 with reference TRBV5-1 and TRBJ2-7 gives the whole variable domain KAGVTQTPRYLIKTRGQQVTLSCSPISGHRSVSWYQQTPGQGLQFLFEYFSETQRNKGNFPGRFSGRQFSNSRSEMNVSTLELGDSALYLCASIPDSSGSYEQYFGPGTRLTVT.

The V and J genes are TRBV7-2 and TRBJ1-4; possibly TRBD1 for D (5 bases). CDR3 length: 15 amino acids. CDR1 and CDR2 from the germline V gene are SGHTA and FQGNSA. V lost 1 base and J lost 7, with 13 bases in between. CDR3 DNA sequence: TGTGCCAGCAGCTTAGTGGGGGGAGGAGGTGAAAAACTGTTTTTT. Translation: CASSLVGGGGEKLFF.

The chain employs TRBV30 and TRBJ1-4, with TRBD1 as a possible D gene (5 bases). The V gene's germline CDR1 is GTSNPN and CDR2 SVGIG (reference sequence). This CDR3 has 13 residues. V shed 3 bases and J shed 3 bases, with 8 bases lying between them. The CDR3 spells CAWSGGSNEKLFF. The CDR3 DNA is TGTGCCTGGAGCGGGGGGTCTAATGAAAAACTGTTTTTT.

This clone has only one observation. This sequence joins TRBV10-3 and TRBJ2-5; TRBD2 matches at 7 bases. The CDR3 totals 14 residues. CDR1 is ENHRY, CDR2 SYGVKD, per germline. With V trimmed by 6 bases and J by 2 bases, 6 bases remained unmatched. The CDR3 is CAISRQAGQETQYF. CDR3 in DNA: TGTGCCATCAGCCGGCAAGCGGGGCAAGAGACCCAGTACTTC.